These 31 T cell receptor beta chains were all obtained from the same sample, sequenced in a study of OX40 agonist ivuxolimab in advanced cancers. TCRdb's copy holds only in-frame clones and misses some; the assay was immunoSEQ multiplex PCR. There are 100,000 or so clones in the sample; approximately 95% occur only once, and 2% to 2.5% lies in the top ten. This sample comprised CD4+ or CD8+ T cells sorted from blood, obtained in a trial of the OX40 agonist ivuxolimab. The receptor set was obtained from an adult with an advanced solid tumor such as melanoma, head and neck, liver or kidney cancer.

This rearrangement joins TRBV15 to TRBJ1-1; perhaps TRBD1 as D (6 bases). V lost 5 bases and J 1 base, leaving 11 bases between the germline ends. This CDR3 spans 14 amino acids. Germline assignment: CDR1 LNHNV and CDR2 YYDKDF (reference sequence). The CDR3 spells CATSLGGWNTEAFF. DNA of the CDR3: TGTGCCACCAGCTTAGGGGGGTGGAACACTGAAGCTTTCTTT.

DNA of the CDR3: TGTGCCATTACCCCCTGGGGACACGTCAAAAACATTCAGTACTTC. Protein product: CAITPWGHVKNIQYF. V and J are TRBV27 and TRBJ2-4, with D possibly matching TRBD1 (6 bases). The germline V and J ends were trimmed by 10 bases and 3 bases, with 19 bases remaining between them. Germline V CDR1 and CDR2: MNHEY, SMNVEV (reference sequence). The CDR3 extends over 15 amino acids.

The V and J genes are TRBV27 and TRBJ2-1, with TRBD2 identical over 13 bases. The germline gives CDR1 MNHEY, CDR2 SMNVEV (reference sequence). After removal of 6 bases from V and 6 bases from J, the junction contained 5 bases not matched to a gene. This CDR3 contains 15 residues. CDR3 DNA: TGTGCCAGCAGAAGCGGACTAGCGGGAGTCAATGAGCAGTTCTTC. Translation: CASRSGLAGVNEQFF.

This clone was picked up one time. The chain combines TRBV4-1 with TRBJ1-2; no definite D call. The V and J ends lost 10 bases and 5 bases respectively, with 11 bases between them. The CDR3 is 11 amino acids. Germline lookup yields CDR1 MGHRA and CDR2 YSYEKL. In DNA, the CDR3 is TGCGCCATAGAGACAATTTATGGCTACACCTTC. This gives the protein CAIETIYGYTF.

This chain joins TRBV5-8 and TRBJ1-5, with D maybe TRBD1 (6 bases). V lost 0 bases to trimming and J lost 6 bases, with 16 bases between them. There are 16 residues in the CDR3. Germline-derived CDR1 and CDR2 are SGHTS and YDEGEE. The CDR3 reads CASSLEGPPGAQPQHF. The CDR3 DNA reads TGTGCCAGCAGCTTGGAGGGCCCCCCGGGGGCTCAGCCCCAGCATTTT.

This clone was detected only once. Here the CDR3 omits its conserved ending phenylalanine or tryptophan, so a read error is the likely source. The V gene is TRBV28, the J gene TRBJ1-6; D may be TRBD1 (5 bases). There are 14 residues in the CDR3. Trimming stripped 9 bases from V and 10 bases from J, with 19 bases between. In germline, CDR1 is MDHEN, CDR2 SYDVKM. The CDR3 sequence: CASRRGDSLSPLHL. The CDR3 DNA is TGTGCCAGTCGAAGGGGCGACAGTTTGTCACCCCTCCACCTT.

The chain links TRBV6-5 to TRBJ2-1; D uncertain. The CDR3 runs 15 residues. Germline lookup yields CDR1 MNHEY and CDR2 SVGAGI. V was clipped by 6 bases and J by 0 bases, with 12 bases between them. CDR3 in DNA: TGTGCCAGCAGCCCAAGTTGGCGCTCCTACAATGAGCAGTTCTTC. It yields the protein CASSPSWRSYNEQFF.

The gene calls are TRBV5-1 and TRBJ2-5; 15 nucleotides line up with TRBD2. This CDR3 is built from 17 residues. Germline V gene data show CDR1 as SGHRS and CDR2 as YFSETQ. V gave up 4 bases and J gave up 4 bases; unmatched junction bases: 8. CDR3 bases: TGCGCCAGCAGCAGAGGACTAGCGGGGGGGGCGGGAGAGACCCAGTACTTC. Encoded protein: CASSRGLAGGAGETQYF.

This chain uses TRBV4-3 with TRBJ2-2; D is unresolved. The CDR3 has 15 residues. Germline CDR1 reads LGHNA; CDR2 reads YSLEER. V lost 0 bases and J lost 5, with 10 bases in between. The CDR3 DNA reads TGCGCCAGCAGCCAAGATTCGCCCGGTACCGGGGAGCTGTTTTTT. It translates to CASSQDSPGTGELFF.

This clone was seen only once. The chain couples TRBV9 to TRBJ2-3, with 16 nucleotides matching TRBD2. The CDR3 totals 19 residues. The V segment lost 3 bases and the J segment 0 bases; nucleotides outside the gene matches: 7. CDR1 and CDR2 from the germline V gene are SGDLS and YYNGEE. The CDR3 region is CASSGFGTSGGVSTDTQYF. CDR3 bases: TGTGCCAGCAGCGGTTTCGGGACTAGCGGGGGGGTAAGCACAGATACGCAGTATTTT.

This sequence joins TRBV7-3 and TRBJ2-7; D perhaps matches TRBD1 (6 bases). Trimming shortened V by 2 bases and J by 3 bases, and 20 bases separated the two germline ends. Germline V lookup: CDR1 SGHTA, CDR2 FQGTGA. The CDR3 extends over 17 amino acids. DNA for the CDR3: TGTGCCAGCAGCTTAGGCGATTTTCGGGCAGGGGACTACGAGCAGTACTTC. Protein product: CASSLGDFRAGDYEQYF.

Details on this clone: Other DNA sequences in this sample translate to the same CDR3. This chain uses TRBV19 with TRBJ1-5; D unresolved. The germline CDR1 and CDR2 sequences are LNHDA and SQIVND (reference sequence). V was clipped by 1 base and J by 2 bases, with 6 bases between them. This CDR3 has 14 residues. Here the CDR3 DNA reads TGTGCCAGTAGTATAGTAGGTGGCAATCAGCCCCAGCATTTT. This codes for CASSIVGGNQPQHF.

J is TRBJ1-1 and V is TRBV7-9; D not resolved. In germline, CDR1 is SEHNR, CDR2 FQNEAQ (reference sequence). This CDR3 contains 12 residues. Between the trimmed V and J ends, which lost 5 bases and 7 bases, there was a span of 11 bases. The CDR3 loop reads CASSDPGDEAFF. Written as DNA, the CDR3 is TGTGCCAGCAGCGATCCTGGTGATGAAGCTTTCTTT.

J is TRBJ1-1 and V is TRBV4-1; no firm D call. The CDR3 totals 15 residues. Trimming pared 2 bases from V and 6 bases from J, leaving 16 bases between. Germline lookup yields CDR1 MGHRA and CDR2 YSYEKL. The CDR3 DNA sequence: TGCGCCAGCAGCCAATATGACCCATCTACCCCTGAAGCTTTCTTT. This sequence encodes CASSQYDPSTPEAFF.

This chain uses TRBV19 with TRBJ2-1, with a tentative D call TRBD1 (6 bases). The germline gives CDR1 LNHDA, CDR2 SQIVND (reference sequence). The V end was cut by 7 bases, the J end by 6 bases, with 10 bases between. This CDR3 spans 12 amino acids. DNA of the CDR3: TGTGCCAGTACCGCAGGGGTCAATGAGCAGTTCTTC. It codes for CASTAGVNEQFF.

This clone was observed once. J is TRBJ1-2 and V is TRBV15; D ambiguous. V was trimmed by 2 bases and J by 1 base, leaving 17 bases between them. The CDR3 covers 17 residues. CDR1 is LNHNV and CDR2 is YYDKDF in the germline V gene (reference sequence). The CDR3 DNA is TGTGCCACCAGCAGAAAACCTCAAAGGGCCCTTAACTATGGCTACACCTTC. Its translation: CATSRKPQRALNYGYTF.

The CDR3 is CASSQPTGVPSNQPQHF. CDR3 in DNA: TGCGCCAGCAGTCAACCCACAGGGGTCCCTAGCAATCAGCCCCAGCATTTT. V usage is TRBV23-1 and J usage is TRBJ1-5; 7 bases map to TRBD1. TRBV23-1 falls under the ORF class, with uncertain function. The V and J ends lost 2 bases and 0 bases, in that order; junction bases with no gene match: 7. The CDR3 has 17 amino acids.

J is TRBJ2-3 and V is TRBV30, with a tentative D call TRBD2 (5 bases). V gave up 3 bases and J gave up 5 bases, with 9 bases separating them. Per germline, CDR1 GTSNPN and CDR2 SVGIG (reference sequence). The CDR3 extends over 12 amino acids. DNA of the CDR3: TGTGCCTGGAGCGGGGAGATAGATACGCAGTATTTT. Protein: CAWSGEIDTQYF.

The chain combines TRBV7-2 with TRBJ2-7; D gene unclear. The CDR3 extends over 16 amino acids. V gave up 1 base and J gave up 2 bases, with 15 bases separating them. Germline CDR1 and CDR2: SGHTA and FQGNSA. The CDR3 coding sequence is TGTGCCAGCAGCTTAGAGTCCTTAGCACACACCTACGAGCAGTACTTC. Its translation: CASSLESLAHTYEQYF. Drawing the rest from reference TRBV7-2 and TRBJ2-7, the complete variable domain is GAGVSQSPSNKVTEKGKDVELRCDPISGHTALYWYRQSLGQGLEFLIYFQGNSAPDKSGLPSDRFSAERTGGSVSTLTIQRTQQEDSAVYLCASSLESLAHTYEQYFGPGTRLTVT.

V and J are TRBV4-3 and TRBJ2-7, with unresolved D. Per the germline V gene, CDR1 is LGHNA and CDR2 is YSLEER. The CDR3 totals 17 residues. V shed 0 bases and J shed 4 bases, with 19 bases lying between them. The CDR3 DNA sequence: TGCGCCAGCAGCCAAGACTATTACGCTACGTCTTTGTACGAGCAGTACTTC. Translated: CASSQDYYATSLYEQYF.

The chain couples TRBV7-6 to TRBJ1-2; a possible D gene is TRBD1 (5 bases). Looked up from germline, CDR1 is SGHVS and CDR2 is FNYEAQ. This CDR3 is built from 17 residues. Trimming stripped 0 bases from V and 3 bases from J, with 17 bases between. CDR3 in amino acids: CASSLASWDSVDYGYTF. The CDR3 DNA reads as TGTGCCAGCAGCTTAGCCTCGTGGGACTCGGTCGACTATGGCTACACCTTC.

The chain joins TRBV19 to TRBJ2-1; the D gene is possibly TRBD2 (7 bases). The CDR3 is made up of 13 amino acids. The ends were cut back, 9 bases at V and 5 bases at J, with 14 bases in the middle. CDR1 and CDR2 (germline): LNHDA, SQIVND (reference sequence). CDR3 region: CASLGGVHNEQFF. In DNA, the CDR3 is TGTGCCAGCCTAGGGGGGGTCCACAATGAGCAGTTCTTC.

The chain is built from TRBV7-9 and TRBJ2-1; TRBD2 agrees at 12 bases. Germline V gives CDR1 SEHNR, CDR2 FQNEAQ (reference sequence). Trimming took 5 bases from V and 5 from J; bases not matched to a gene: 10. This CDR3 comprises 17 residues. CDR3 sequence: CASSLLAGGPRDNEQFF. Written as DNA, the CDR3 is TGTGCCAGCAGCCTCCTAGCGGGAGGGCCTCGAGACAATGAGCAGTTCTTC.

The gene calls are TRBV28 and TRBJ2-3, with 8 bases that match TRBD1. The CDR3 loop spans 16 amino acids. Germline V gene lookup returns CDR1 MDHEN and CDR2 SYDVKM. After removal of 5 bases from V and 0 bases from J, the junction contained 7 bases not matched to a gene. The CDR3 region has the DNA TGTGCCAGCAGTCTCGGACAGGGCCTAAGCACAGATACGCAGTATTTT. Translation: CASSLGQGLSTDTQYF.

DNA for the CDR3: TGTGCCAGCAGCCAACTCCCAAGGGGGAATGAGCAGTTCTTC. Amino acids: CASSQLPRGNEQFF. The chain links TRBV4-2 to TRBJ2-1, with D tentatively TRBD1 (6 bases). The ends were cut back, 2 bases at V and 7 bases at J, with 12 bases in the middle. The CDR3 runs to 14 residues. From germline, CDR1 is LGHNA and CDR2 YNFKEQ.

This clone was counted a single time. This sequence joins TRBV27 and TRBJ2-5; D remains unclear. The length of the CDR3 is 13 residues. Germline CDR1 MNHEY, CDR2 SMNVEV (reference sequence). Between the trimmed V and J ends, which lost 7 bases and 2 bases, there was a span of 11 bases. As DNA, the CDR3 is TGTGCCAGCATGGCGACGCCACAAGAGACCCAGTACTTC. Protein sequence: CASMATPQETQYF.

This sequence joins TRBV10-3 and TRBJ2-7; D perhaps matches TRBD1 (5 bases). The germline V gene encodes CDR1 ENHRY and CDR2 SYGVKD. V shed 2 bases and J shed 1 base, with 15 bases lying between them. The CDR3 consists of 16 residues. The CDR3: CAISEASAGLSYEQYF. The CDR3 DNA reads TGTGCCATCAGTGAGGCGAGCGCAGGGTTATCCTACGAGCAGTACTTC.

The CDR3 nucleotides are TGTGCCAGCAGCCCCGGGACAATTACCAAGCTGAACACCGGGGAGCTGTTTTTT. Translation: CASSPGTITKLNTGELFF. This rearrangement joins TRBV7-3 to TRBJ2-2; D may be TRBD1 (6 bases). Germline loops: CDR1 SGHTA, CDR2 FQGTGA. CDR3 length: 18 residues. V was shortened by 5 bases and J by 1 base, with 20 bases between the two germline ends.

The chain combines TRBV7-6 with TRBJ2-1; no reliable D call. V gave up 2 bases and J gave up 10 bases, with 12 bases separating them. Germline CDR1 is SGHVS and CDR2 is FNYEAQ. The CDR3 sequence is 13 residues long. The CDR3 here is CASSLSGPLEQFF. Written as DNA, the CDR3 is TGTGCCAGCAGCTTATCCGGGCCCTTAGAGCAGTTCTTC.

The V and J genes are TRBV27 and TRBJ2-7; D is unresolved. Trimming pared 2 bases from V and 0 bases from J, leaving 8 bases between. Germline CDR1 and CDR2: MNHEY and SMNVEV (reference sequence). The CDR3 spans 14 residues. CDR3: CASSLGSLSYEQYF. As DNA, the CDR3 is TGTGCCAGCAGTTTAGGCAGCCTCTCCTACGAGCAGTACTTC.

CDR3 amino acids: CANSPRGELAEKLFF. The CDR3 DNA sequence: TGTGCCAACTCACCGCGGGGGGAATTAGCTGAAAAACTGTTTTTT. The gene calls are TRBV12-1 and TRBJ1-4. TRBV12-1 is marked as a pseudogene. The CDR3 sequence is 15 residues long.